This TCR beta chain was profiled in a study of T-cell memory formation after mild COVID-19. In the study overall: Largely, TCR clusters stayed within a single donor. Overall study findings and caveats: Pre-infection memory carried some responding clones, suggesting that cross-reactive memory joined. Later expanders leaned CD4+, whereas clones that contracted between day 15 and 85 were balanced CD4/CD8. The SARS-CoV-2 specificity of second-wave clones reaching peak at day 37 remained unverified.

This clonotype has only a few counts. The antigen remains undetermined. TCRdb reprocessed the 5' RACE reads via MiXCR and lists one record per CDR3 protein. The sample has about 600,000 distinct CDR3 sequences, about 20% seen once. The specimen sequenced was PBMCs or a T cell subset sorted from them (not recorded which). The sequence came from an adult woman who had mild COVID-19 (a few samples of this study predate the infection). Cell type and time point are not known.

The CDR3 sequence is CAISESRLAGPGQETQYF. CDR3 DNA: TGTGCCATCAGTGAGTCTCGACTAGCGGGACCCGGCCAAGAGACCCAGTACTTC. This chain joins TRBV10-3 and TRBJ2-5; 11 bases are a match to TRBD2. Trimming removed 0 bases from V and 1 base from J; junction bases left unmatched: 7. Germline CDR1 is ENHRY and CDR2 is SYGVKD. The CDR3 loop spans 18 amino acids.